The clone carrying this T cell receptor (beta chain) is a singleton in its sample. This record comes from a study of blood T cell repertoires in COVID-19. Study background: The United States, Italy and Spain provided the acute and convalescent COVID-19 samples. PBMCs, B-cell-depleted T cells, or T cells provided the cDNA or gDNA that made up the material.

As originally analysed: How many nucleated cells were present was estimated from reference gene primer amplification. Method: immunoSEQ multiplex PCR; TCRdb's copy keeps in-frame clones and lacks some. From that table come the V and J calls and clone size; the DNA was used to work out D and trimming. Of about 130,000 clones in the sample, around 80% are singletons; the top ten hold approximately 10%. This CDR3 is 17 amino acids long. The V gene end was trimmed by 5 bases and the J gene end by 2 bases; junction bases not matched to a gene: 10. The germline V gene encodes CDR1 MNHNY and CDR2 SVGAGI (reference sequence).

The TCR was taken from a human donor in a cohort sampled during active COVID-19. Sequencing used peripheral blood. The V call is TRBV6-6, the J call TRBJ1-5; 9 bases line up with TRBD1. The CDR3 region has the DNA TGTGCCAGCAGTCAGACAGGGGGTCGGCGGGGCAATCAGCCCCAGCATTTT. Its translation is CASSQTGGRRGNQPQHF.